The TCR beta chain described here comes from a study of siplizumab effects on memory and regulatory T cells. This clone is judged medium-sized. The antigen is unknown. Kept together in coculture, the mixed lymphocyte reaction cells spent 5 to 6 days at 37°C. This table comes from immunoSEQ multiplex PCR, and its TCRdb copy is limited to in-frame clones, with some not included. Of 7,000 or so clones in the sample, 36% were seen once. CDR3 size: 15 residues. Germline loops: CDR1 SQVTM, CDR2 ANQGSEA. V lost 5 bases, J lost 1 base, and 11 bases stayed unmatched. Sequencing was carried out using CFSE-low (dividing) CD8+ T cells sorted from an allogeneic mixed lymphocyte reaction. The V and J genes are TRBV29-1 and TRBJ2-7; 7 positions agree with TRBD1. The receptor comes from a human donor in good health; the cells came from an allogeneic mixed lymphocyte reaction. The DNA of the CDR3 is TGCAGCGTTCATTTCCGGGACAGCAATTCCTACGAGCAGTACTTC. Translation gives CSVHFRDSNSYEQYF.